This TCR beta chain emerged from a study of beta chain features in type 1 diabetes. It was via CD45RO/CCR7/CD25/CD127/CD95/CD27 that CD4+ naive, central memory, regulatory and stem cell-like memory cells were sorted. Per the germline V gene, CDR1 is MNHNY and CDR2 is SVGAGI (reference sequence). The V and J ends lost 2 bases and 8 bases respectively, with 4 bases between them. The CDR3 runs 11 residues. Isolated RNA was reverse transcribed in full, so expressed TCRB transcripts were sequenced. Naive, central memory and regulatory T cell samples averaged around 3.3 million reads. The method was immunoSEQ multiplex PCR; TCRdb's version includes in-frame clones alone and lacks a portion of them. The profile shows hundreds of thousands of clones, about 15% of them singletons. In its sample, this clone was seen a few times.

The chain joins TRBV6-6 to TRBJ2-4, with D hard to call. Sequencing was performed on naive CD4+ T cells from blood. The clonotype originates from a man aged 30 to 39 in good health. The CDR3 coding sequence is TGTGCCAGCAGTTACGTAGACATTCAGTACTTC. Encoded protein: CASSYVDIQYF.